These 16 T cell receptor beta chains were sequenced from one sample in a study of T cell responses to AZD1222 COVID-19 vaccine. TCRdb's copy holds only in-frame clones and misses some; the assay was immunoSEQ multiplex PCR. The profile shows more than 150,000 clones, 92% of them singletons. The sequencing here drew on peripheral blood, taken on day 0 of AZD1222 vaccination. These receptors were collected from an adult in good health.

V gene TRBV10-2 combines with J gene TRBJ1-1; 7 positions match TRBD1. J was trimmed by 11 bases and V by 0 bases; bases with no gene match: 3. This CDR3 has 12 residues. From germline, CDR1 is WSHSY and CDR2 SAAADI. The CDR3, as DNA: TGCGCCAGCAGTGAGTCAAGGGGGCCGGCTTTCTTT. It codes for CASSESRGPAFF.

The chain links TRBV6-5 to TRBJ1-2, with D perhaps TRBD1 (5 bases). Germline V gives CDR1 MNHEY, CDR2 SVGAGI. The CDR3 contains 14 residues. V gave up 2 bases and J gave up 6 bases, with 13 bases separating them. CDR3 residues: CASSYRGGNDGYTF. The CDR3, as DNA: TGTGCCAGCAGTTACCGGGGGGGAAACGATGGCTACACCTTC.

This clone was seen just once. J is TRBJ2-2 and V is TRBV10-3; D is perhaps TRBD2 (6 bases). Per germline, CDR1 ENHRY and CDR2 SYGVKD. Trimming removed 7 bases at V and 5 bases at J, with 17 bases between. The CDR3 extends over 15 amino acids. DNA of the CDR3: TGTGCCATCACTTTGGACGGCGGAGGGACCGGGGAGCTGTTTTTT. Protein product: CAITLDGGGTGELFF.

The chain joins TRBV5-6 to TRBJ1-3; D is uncertain. CDR1 is SGHDT and CDR2 is YYEEEE in the germline V gene. This CDR3 has 16 residues. V was pared by 1 base and J by 2 bases, with 13 bases between. CDR3 sequence (DNA): TGTGCCAGCAGCTTGCAGCAGGAAAGAGCTGGAAACACCATATATTTT. This encodes CASSLQQERAGNTIYF.

This chain joins TRBV7-2 and TRBJ1-1; D possibly corresponds to TRBD1 (6 bases). Looked up from germline, CDR1 is SGHTA and CDR2 is FQGNSA. Trimming shortened V by 1 base and J by 5 bases, and 8 bases separated the two germline ends. The CDR3 runs to 13 residues. The CDR3 coding sequence is TGTGCCAGCAGCTTAGGAGGGGGTACTGAAGCTTTCTTT. This sequence encodes CASSLGGGTEAFF.

The rearrangement joins TRBV27 to TRBJ2-2, with D maybe TRBD2 (5 bases). Germline V lookup: CDR1 MNHEY, CDR2 SMNVEV (reference sequence). The CDR3 has 16 amino acids. Trimming took off 2 bases at V and 0 bases at J, with 10 bases between the two ends. This chain's CDR3 is CASSLLRRANTGELFF. In nucleotides, the CDR3 is TGTGCCAGCAGTTTACTGCGGCGGGCGAACACCGGGGAGCTGTTTTTT.

The chain is built from TRBV2 and TRBJ1-4; D might be TRBD1 (5 bases). The germline gives CDR1 SNHLY, CDR2 FYNNEI. The CDR3 is 16 residues long. V was pared by 3 bases and J by 1 base, with 12 bases between. The CDR3 loop is CASSDIAGVTNEKLFF. The CDR3 DNA reads TGTGCCAGCAGTGACATTGCGGGGGTAACTAATGAAAAACTGTTTTTT. Filled out from reference TRBV2 and TRBJ1-4, the complete variable domain reads EPEVTQTPSHQVTQMGQEVILRCVPISNHLYFYWYRQILGQKVEFLVSFYNNEISEKSEIFDDQFSVERPDGSNFTLKIRSTKLEDSAMYFCASSDIAGVTNEKLFFGSGTQLSVL.

This clone was seen a single time. The chain links TRBV6-1 to TRBJ2-7; 11 bases match TRBD2. CDR1 and CDR2 from the germline V gene are MNHNS and SASEGT. The V and J ends lost 3 bases and 4 bases, in that order; junction bases with no gene match: 5. The CDR3 has 15 amino acids. For the CDR3, the DNA is TGTGCCAGCAGTGATAGACTAGCGGGATTTTACGAGCAGTACTTC. Translation: CASSDRLAGFYEQYF.

The sample holds one count of this clone. This chain joins TRBV2 and TRBJ1-2, with 7 nucleotides matching TRBD1. This CDR3 has 15 amino acids. J gave up 8 bases and V 1 base, and 10 bases lay outside the gene matches. Germline values: CDR1 SNHLY, CDR2 FYNNEI. The CDR3 region has the DNA TGTGCCAGCAGTGAAGGCGGGACAGTCGTGGGGGGCTACACCTTC. It is translated as CASSEGGTVVGGYTF.

The V gene is TRBV6-5, the J gene TRBJ1-2; unclear D gene. Germline CDR1 MNHEY, CDR2 SVGAGI. CDR3 size: 13 residues. V shed 8 bases and J shed 2 bases, with 12 bases lying between them. The CDR3: CASLKQGNYGYTF. The CDR3 bases are TGTGCCAGCCTCAAACAAGGAAACTATGGCTACACCTTC.

The chain carries TRBV7-9 and TRBJ1-1, with TRBD1 matching over 7 bases. The CDR3 contains 15 residues. Germline trimming cut 4 bases from V and 1 base from J; bases unmatched to any gene: 6. Per the germline V gene, CDR1 is SEHNR and CDR2 is FQNEAQ (reference sequence). The CDR3 sequence: CASSSAGTENTEAFF. CDR3 in DNA: TGTGCCAGCAGCTCGGCCGGGACAGAGAACACTGAAGCTTTCTTT.

V gene TRBV4-2 combines with J gene TRBJ1-6, with a tentative D call TRBD1 (5 bases). Trimming stripped 1 base from V and 10 bases from J, with 8 bases between. The CDR3 spans 13 residues. Germline lookup yields CDR1 LGHNA and CDR2 YNFKEQ. The CDR3 coding sequence is TGTGCCAGCAGCCAAGGGGGGGAATCACCCCTCCACTTT. It yields the protein CASSQGGESPLHF.

The sample holds one count of this clone. The chain is built from TRBV3-1 (or the pseudogene TRBV3-2) and TRBJ2-7; D might be TRBD1 or TRBD2, each matching 5 bases. The length of the CDR3 is 13 residues. Germline values: CDR1 LGHDT, CDR2 YNNKEL (reference sequence). V was shortened by 1 base and J by 7 bases, with 11 bases between the two germline ends. The CDR3 protein is CASSQAGSGEQYF. The CDR3 DNA sequence: TGTGCCAGCAGCCAAGCAGGGTCGGGAGAGCAGTACTTC.

V usage is TRBV7-9 and J usage is TRBJ2-3; tentative D call: TRBD1 (6 bases). The V end was cut by 8 bases, the J end by 2 bases, with 14 bases between. Germline CDR1 SEHNR, CDR2 FQNEAQ (reference sequence). CDR3 length: 14 residues. CDR3 DNA: TGTGCCAGCGGGGGCGCCGGGTTCACAGATACGCAGTATTTT. This translates into CASGGAGFTDTQYF.

This chain uses TRBV2 with TRBJ1-2; 8 bases fit TRBD1. In germline, CDR1 is SNHLY, CDR2 FYNNEI. The V and J ends lost 5 bases and 8 bases, in that order; junction bases with no gene match: 4. This CDR3 comprises 12 residues. CDR3 residues: CASSSDREGYTF. CDR3 DNA: TGTGCCAGCAGTTCGGACAGGGAAGGCTACACCTTC.

The genes are TRBV6-6 and TRBJ1-2; D not certain. Germline CDR1 MNHNY, CDR2 SVGAGI (reference sequence). This CDR3 comprises 11 residues. The V and J ends lost 8 bases and 8 bases respectively, with 12 bases between them. DNA for the CDR3: TGTGCCAGCCTCAAAGGAGACGGCTACACCTTC. This gives the protein CASLKGDGYTF.